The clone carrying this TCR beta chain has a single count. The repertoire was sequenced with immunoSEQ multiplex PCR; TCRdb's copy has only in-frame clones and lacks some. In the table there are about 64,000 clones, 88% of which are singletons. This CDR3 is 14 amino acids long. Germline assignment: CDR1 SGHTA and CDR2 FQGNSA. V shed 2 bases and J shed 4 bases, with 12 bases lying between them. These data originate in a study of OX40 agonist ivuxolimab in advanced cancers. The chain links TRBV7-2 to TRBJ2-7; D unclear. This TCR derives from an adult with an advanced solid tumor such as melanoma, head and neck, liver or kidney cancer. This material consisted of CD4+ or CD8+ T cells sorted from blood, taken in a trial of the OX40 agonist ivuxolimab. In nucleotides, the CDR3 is TGTGCCAGCAGCTTAATTATAGGATCTTACGAGCAGTACTTC. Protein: CASSLIIGSYEQYF. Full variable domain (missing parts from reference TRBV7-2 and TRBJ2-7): GAGVSQSPSNKVTEKGKDVELRCDPISGHTALYWYRQSLGQGLEFLIYFQGNSAPDKSGLPSDRFSAERTGGSVSTLTIQRTQQEDSAVYLCASSLIIGSYEQYFGPGTRLTVT.